This TCR beta chain was sequenced for a study of blood T cell repertoires in COVID-19. Study overall: Samples representing acute and convalescent COVID-19 were sourced from the United States, Italy and Spain. PBMCs, B-cell-depleted T cells, or T cells were the source of the cDNA or gDNA that made up the material.

In this sample, this clone turned up a few times. In the authors' methods: Reference gene primer amplification in the assay estimated nucleated cell counts. Profiling relied on immunoSEQ multiplex PCR, and the TCRdb table lists in-frame clones only, not all of them. D and trimming come from the DNA, and the V and J calls and clone size come from that table. Here the sample spans more than 250,000 clones, around four fifths being singletons. The source of this sequence is a woman aged 45 to 65 with acute or convalescent COVID-19. The sequenced sample was peripheral blood.

This chain's CDR3 is CASSPTREVGTEAFF. The CDR3, as DNA: TGCGCCAGCAGCCCAACAAGGGAGGTAGGGACTGAAGCTTTCTTT. This chain connects TRBV4-1 to TRBJ1-1; D gene ambiguous. The CDR3 covers 15 residues. Germline loops: CDR1 MGHRA, CDR2 YSYEKL. Deletions cut 4 bases from V and 5 bases from J, with 17 bases between.